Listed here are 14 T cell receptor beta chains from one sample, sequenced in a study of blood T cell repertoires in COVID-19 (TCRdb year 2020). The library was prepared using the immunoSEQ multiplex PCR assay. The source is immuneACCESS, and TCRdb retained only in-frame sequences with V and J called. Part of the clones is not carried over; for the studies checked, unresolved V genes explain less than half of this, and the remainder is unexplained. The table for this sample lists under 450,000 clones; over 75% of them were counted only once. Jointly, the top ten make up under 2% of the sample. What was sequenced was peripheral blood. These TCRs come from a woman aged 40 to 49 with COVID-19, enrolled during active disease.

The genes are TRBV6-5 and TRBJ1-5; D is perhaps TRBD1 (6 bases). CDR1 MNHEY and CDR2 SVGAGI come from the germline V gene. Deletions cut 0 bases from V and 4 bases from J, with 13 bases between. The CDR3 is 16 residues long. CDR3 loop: CASSYSGGQGNQPQHF. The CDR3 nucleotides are TGTGCCAGCAGTTACTCGGGGGGGCAGGGGAATCAGCCCCAGCATTTT.

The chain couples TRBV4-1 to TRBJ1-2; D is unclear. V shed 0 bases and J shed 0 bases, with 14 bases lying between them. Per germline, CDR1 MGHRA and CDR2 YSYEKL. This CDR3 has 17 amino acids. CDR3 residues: CASSQDDGRRPNYGYTF. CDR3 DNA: TGCGCCAGCAGCCAAGATGACGGGAGACGACCTAACTATGGCTACACCTTC.

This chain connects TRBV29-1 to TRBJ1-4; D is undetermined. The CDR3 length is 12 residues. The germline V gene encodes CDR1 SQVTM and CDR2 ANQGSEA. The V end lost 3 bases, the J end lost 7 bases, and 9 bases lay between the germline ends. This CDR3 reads CSVEAGPEKLFF. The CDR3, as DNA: TGCAGCGTTGAGGCAGGCCCTGAAAAACTGTTTTTT.

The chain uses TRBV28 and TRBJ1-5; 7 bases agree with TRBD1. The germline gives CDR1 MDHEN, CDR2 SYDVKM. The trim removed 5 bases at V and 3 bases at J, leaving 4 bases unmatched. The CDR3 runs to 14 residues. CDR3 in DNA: TGTGCCAGCAGTCCGACAGGGACCAATCAGCCCCAGCATTTT. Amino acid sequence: CASSPTGTNQPQHF.

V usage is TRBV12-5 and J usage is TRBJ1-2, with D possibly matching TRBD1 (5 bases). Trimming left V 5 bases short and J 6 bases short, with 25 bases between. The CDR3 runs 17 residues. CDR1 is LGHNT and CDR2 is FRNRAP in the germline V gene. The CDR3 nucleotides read TGTGCTAGTGGTGCCATCCTACCACGGGGGGAGAAGGATGGCTACACCTTC. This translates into CASGAILPRGEKDGYTF.

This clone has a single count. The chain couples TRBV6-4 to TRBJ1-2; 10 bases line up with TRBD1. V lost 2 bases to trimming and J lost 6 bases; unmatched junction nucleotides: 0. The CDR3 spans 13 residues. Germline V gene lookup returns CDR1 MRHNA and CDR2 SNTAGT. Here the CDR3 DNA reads TGTGCCAGCAGTGACGGGACAGGGGATGGCTACACCTTC. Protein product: CASSDGTGDGYTF.

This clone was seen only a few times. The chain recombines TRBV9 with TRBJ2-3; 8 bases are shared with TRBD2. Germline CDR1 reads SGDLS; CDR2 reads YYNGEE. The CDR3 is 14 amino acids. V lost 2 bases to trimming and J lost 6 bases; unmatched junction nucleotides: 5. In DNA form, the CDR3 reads TGTGCCAGCAGCGTGGGACTAGGGTCGGATACGCAGTATTTT. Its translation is CASSVGLGSDTQYF.

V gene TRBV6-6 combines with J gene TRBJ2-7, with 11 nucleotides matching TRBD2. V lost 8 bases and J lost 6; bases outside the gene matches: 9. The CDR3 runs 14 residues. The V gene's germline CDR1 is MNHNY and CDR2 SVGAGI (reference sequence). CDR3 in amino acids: CASASLAGVGEQYF. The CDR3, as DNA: TGTGCCAGCGCCTCACTAGCGGGAGTAGGCGAGCAGTACTTC.

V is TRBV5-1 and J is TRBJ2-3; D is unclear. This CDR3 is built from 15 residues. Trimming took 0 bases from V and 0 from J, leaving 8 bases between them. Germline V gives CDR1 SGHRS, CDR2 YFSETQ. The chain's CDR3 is CASSLDSSSTDTQYF. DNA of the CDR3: TGCGCCAGCAGCTTGGACAGTTCTAGCACAGATACGCAGTATTTT. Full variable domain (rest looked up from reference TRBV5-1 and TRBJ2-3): KAGVTQTPRYLIKTRGQQVTLSCSPISGHRSVSWYQQTPGQGLQFLFEYFSETQRNKGNFPGRFSGRQFSNSRSEMNVSTLELGDSALYLCASSLDSSSTDTQYFGPGTRLTVL.

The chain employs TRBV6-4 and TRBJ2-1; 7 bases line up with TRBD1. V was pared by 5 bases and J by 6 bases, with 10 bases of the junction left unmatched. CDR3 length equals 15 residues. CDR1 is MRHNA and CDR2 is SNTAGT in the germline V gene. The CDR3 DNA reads TGTGCCAGCAGTCCTACCGGGACAGTAATCAATGAGCAGTTCTTC. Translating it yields CASSPTGTVINEQFF.

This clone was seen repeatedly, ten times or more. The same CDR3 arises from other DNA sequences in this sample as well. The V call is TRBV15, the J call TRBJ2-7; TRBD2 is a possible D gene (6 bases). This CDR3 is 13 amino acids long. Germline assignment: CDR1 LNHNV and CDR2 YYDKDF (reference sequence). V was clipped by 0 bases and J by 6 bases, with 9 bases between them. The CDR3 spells CATSRDRGGEQYF. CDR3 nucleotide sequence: TGTGCCACCAGCAGAGATAGGGGAGGCGAGCAGTACTTC.

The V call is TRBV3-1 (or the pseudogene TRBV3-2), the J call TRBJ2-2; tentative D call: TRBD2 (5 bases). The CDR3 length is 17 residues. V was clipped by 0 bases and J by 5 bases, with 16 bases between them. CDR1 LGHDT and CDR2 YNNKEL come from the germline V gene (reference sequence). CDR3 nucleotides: TGTGCCAGCAGCCAAGAAAGAGCCCGGGGAAAGACCGGGGAGCTGTTTTTT. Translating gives CASSQERARGKTGELFF.

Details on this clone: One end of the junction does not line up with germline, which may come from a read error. The chain's CDR3 is CACSKDRGPQETQYF. CDR3 bases: TGTGCCTGCAGTAAGGACAGGGGTCCCCAAGAGACCCAGTACTTC. The gene calls are TRBV7-2 and TRBJ2-5, with TRBD1 matching 9 bases. Germline V gene data show CDR1 as SGHTA and CDR2 as FQGNSA. The CDR3 extends over 15 amino acids.

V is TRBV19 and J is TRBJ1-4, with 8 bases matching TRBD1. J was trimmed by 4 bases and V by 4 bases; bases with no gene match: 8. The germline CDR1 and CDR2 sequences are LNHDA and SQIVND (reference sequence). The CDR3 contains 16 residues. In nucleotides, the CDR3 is TGTGCCAGTAGTAGCCCCAGGGGGCAAGGTAATGAAAAACTGTTTTTT. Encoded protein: CASSSPRGQGNEKLFF. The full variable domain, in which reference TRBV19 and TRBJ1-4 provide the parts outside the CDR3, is DGGITQSPKYLFRKEGQNVTLSCEQNLNHDAMYWYRQDPGQGLRLIYYSQIVNDFQKGDIAEGYSVSREKKESFPLTVTSAQKNPTAFYLCASSSPRGQGNEKLFFGSGTQLSVL.